The 18 T cell receptor beta chains reported below all come from one sample, sequenced in a study of blood T cell repertoires in COVID-19. TCRdb's copy holds only in-frame clones and misses some; the assay was immunoSEQ multiplex PCR. Among a few hundred thousand clones listed, approximately 84% were seen once. The sequenced sample was PBMCs or T cells enriched from blood (not recorded which). The receptors originated from a woman aged 18 to 35 who had recovered from COVID-19.

The CDR3 loop is CASSLQGSPPYGYTF. Written as DNA, the CDR3 is TGTGCCAGCAGCCTACAGGGCTCCCCCCCCTATGGCTACACCTTC. The rearrangement joins TRBV5-4 to TRBJ1-2; D may be TRBD1 (6 bases). Trimming stripped 4 bases from V and 4 bases from J, with 17 bases between. Germline CDR1 is SGHNT and CDR2 is YYREEE (reference sequence). This CDR3 has 15 residues.

This chain joins TRBV19 and TRBJ1-2; maybe TRBD1 (5 bases). Germline lookup yields CDR1 LNHDA and CDR2 SQIVND (reference sequence). With 3 bases removed from V and 3 bases from J, the gap between germline ends came to 8 bases. This CDR3 has 13 residues. The DNA for the CDR3 is TGTGCCAGTAGTATCGACAGTCACTATGGCTACACCTTC. As protein: CASSIDSHYGYTF.

The chain combines TRBV19 with TRBJ1-5; TRBD1 agrees at 9 bases. The CDR3 is made up of 13 amino acids. Unmatched junction bases numbered 5, after V lost 8 bases and J lost 6 bases. Germline assignment: CDR1 LNHDA and CDR2 SQIVND (reference sequence). The CDR3 DNA is TGTGCCAGTTCCGGGACAGGGACTCAGCCCCAGCATTTT. Its translation: CASSGTGTQPQHF.

The V call is TRBV4-1, the J call TRBJ1-3; D perhaps matches TRBD1 (6 bases). V was cut by 5 bases and J by 4 bases, with 15 bases left in between. The CDR3 extends over 15 amino acids. Germline V CDR1 and CDR2: MGHRA, YSYEKL. CDR3 region: CASSGGQFGGNTIYF. The CDR3 DNA reads as TGCGCCAGCAGCGGAGGACAGTTCGGAGGAAACACCATATATTTT.

The chain links TRBV7-5 to TRBJ1-2; the D call of TRBD1 is as the table states it, not checked on the DNA. TRBV7-5 corresponds to a pseudogene. This CDR3 comprises 18 residues. The CDR3 region is CVRSSRTSRAHSDYGYTF. In DNA form, the CDR3 reads TGTGTCAGAAGCTCAAGGACATCACGAGCACATAGTGACTATGGCTACACCTTC.

J is TRBJ1-6 and V is TRBV2; 7 bases are a match to TRBD1. Germline V lookup: CDR1 SNHLY, CDR2 FYNNEI. The trim removed 0 bases at V and 4 bases at J, leaving 3 bases unmatched. The CDR3 covers 16 residues. CDR3 residues: CASSEAGGKYNSPLHF. The CDR3 DNA sequence: TGTGCCAGCAGTGAAGCAGGGGGCAAGTATAATTCACCCCTCCACTTT.

The V and J genes are TRBV15 and TRBJ2-7; D is undetermined. Trimming removed 5 bases from V and 4 bases from J, with 15 bases in between. The CDR3 length is 14 residues. CDR1 is LNHNV, CDR2 YYDKDF, per germline (reference sequence). CDR3 region: CATSHHPPGYEQYF. CDR3 DNA sequence: TGTGCCACCAGCCACCATCCCCCCGGGTACGAGCAGTACTTC. The full variable domain, with the rest looked up from reference TRBV15 and TRBJ2-7, is DAMVIQNPRYQVTQFGKPVTLSCSQTLNHNVMYWYQQKSSQAPKLLFHYYDKDFNNEADTPDNFQSRRPNTSFCFLDIRSPGLGDTAMYLCATSHHPPGYEQYFGPGTRLTVT.

The chain recombines TRBV27 with TRBJ1-1; D is ambiguous. From germline, CDR1 is MNHEY and CDR2 SMNVEV (reference sequence). CDR3 length: 14 amino acids. Trimming removed 5 bases from V and 0 bases from J, with 10 bases in between. CDR3 sequence (DNA): TGTGCCAGCAGTCCCATACACATGAACACTGAAGCTTTCTTT. It codes for CASSPIHMNTEAFF.

The rearrangement uses TRBV24-1 and TRBJ1-4, with 7 bases fitting TRBD1. This CDR3 has 15 residues. Germline V gives CDR1 KGHDR, CDR2 SFDVKD. The trim removed 4 bases at V and 7 bases at J, leaving 8 bases unmatched. In DNA form, the CDR3 reads TGTGCCACCAGTGACCCCACAGGGGCGGGTGAAAAACTGTTTTTT. Protein sequence: CATSDPTGAGEKLFF.

This chain joins TRBV7-9 and TRBJ1-2; D call uncertain. The germline gives CDR1 SEHNR, CDR2 FQNEAQ (reference sequence). Trimming shortened V by 1 base and J by 8 bases, and 5 bases separated the two germline ends. The CDR3 covers 11 residues. The CDR3, as DNA: TGTGCCAGCAGCTTAGTGTCAGGCTACACCTTC. This translates into CASSLVSGYTF. The variable domain in full, with the rest retrieved from reference TRBV7-9 and TRBJ1-2, is DTGVSQNPRHKITKRGQNVTFRCDPISEHNRLYWYRQTLGQGPEFLTYFQNEAQLEKSRLLSDRFSAERPKGSFSTLEIQRTEQGDSAMYLCASSLVSGYTFGSGTRLTVV.

This clone was detected many times. This rearrangement joins TRBV9 to TRBJ1-5, with D unresolved. This CDR3 is built from 15 residues. Germline CDR1 is SGDLS and CDR2 is YYNGEE. Trimming took off 4 bases at V and 3 bases at J, with 14 bases between the two ends. CDR3 bases: TGTGCCAGCAGCTCCGACGGAGGAGCCAATCAGCCCCAGCATTTT. Translated, it gives CASSSDGGANQPQHF.

The rearrangement uses TRBV3-1 (or the pseudogene TRBV3-2) and TRBJ1-2; weak D call: TRBD1 (6 bases). This CDR3 region has 16 residues. The ends were cut back, 1 base at V and 0 bases at J, with 12 bases in the middle. Germline loops: CDR1 LGHDT, CDR2 YNNKEL (reference sequence). The CDR3 sequence is CASSQGPPGANYGYTF. The CDR3, as DNA: TGTGCCAGCAGCCAAGGACCCCCAGGGGCTAACTATGGCTACACCTTC.

J is TRBJ2-2 and V is TRBV5-1; the match to TRBD2 covers 10 bases. The CDR3 has 16 amino acids. Germline V lookup: CDR1 SGHRS, CDR2 YFSETQ. V lost 3 bases, J lost 3 bases, and 5 bases stayed unmatched. For the CDR3, the DNA is TGCGCCAGCAGCTCAGGACTAGCGGATTACACCGGGGAGCTGTTTTTT. Translated, it gives CASSSGLADYTGELFF.

The V call is TRBV11-2, the J call TRBJ1-1, with D uncertain. The CDR3 runs 15 residues. CDR1 is SGHAT and CDR2 is FQNNGV in the germline V gene. The V end was cut by 5 bases, the J end by 0 bases, with 13 bases between. The chain's CDR3 is CASSTVPLMNTEAFF. The CDR3 coding sequence is TGTGCCAGCAGCACCGTACCACTGATGAACACTGAAGCTTTCTTT.

The rearrangement uses TRBV18 and TRBJ1-2, with 11 bases fitting TRBD1. Germline-derived CDR1 and CDR2 are KGHSH and LQKENI. Trimming took 8 bases from V and 5 from J; bases not matched to a gene: 4. The CDR3 is made up of 13 amino acids. DNA for the CDR3: TGTGCCAGCGGACAGGGGGCTGAGTATGGCTACACCTTC. Translated, it gives CASGQGAEYGYTF.

The chain joins TRBV27 to TRBJ2-1; TRBD2 agrees at 10 bases. V lost 4 bases and J lost 5; bases outside the gene matches: 8. The CDR3 runs 16 residues. CDR1 and CDR2 from the germline V gene are MNHEY and SMNVEV (reference sequence). The DNA of the CDR3 is TGTGCCAGCAGTTCGCCTAGCGGGGGCCAGCACAATGAGCAGTTCTTC. It encodes CASSSPSGGQHNEQFF.

This chain links TRBV12-3 or TRBV12-4 with TRBJ1-6, with D tentatively TRBD1 (6 bases). V was cut by 6 bases and J by 8 bases, with 11 bases left in between. The CDR3 has 13 residues. In DNA form, the CDR3 reads TGTGCCAGCAGACAGGGCTCTTATTCACCCCTCCACTTT. It is translated as CASRQGSYSPLHF.

The J gene is TRBJ2-1, the V gene TRBV28; D remains ambiguous. Germline V gene sequence: CDR1 MDHEN, CDR2 SYDVKM. CDR3 length: 13 amino acids. The V and J ends lost 8 bases and 7 bases respectively, with 15 bases between them. CDR3 sequence: CASWLGSLNEQFF. CDR3 DNA sequence: TGTGCCAGCTGGCTAGGAAGTTTAAATGAGCAGTTCTTC.